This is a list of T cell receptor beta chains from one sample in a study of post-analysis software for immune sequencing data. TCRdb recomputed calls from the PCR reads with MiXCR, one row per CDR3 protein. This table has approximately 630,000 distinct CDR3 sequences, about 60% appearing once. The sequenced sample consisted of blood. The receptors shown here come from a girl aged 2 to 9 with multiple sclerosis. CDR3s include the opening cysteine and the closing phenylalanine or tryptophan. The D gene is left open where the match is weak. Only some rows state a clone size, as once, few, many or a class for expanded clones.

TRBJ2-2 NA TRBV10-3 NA CAIERGGDGELFF TGTGCCATCGAACGAGGAGGGGACGGGGAGCTGTTTTTT
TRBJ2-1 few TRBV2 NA CASWGLGPQSSYNEQFF TGTGCCAGCTGGGGGTTGGGGCCGCAGAGCTCCTACAATGAGCAGTTCTTC
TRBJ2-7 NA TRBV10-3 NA CAISGLYSSYEQYF TGTGCCATCAGTGGACTATACAGCTCCTACGAGCAGTACTTC
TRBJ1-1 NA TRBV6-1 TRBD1 CASSEARDRVKMNTEAFF TGTGCCAGCAGTGAAGCGCGGGACAGGGTTAAAATGAACACTGAAGCTTTCTTT
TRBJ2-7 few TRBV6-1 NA CASSSLGLHYEQYF TGTGCCAGCAGTTCCCTCGGACTTCACTACGAGCAGTACTTC
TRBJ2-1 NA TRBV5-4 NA CASSLVQSRGKNEQFF TGTGCCAGCAGCTTGGTCCAGAGTAGGGGTAAGAATGAGCAGTTCTTC
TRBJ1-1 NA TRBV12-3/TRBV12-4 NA CASRPGSTEAFF TGTGCCAGCAGACCAGGGAGCACTGAAGCTTTCTTT
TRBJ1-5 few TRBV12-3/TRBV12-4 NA CASSYGGRNQPQHF TGTGCCAGCAGCTACGGTGGGCGCAATCAGCCCCAGCATTTT
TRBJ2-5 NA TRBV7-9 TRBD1 CASSSSGQLKETQYF TGTGCCAGCAGCTCGTCGGGACAGCTAAAAGAGACCCAGTACTTC
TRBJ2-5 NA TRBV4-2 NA CASSQARLTQETQYF TGTGCCAGCAGCCAAGCACGTCTGACTCAAGAGACCCAGTACTTC
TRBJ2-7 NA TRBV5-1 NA CASSLDLDGDEQYF TGCGCCAGCAGCCTTGATCTGGACGGAGACGAGCAGTACTTC
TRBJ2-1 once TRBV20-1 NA CSAYFGGLGQFF TGCAGTGCCTACTTTGGGGGCCTCGGGCAGTTCTTC
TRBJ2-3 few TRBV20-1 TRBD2 CSASPTSGRDTQYF TGCAGTGCTAGTCCGACTAGCGGGAGAGATACGCAGTATTTT
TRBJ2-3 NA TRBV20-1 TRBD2 CSAFRTSGDTDTQYF TGCAGTGCGTTTCGAACTAGCGGAGACACAGATACGCAGTATTTT
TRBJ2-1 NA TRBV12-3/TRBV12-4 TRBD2 CATASGRPYNEQFF TGTGCCACCGCTAGCGGGAGGCCCTACAATGAGCAGTTCTTC
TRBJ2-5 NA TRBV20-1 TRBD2 CSARDGTSGGPKKETQYF TGCAGTGCTAGAGATGGAACTAGCGGGGGACCTAAAAAAGAGACCCAGTACTTC
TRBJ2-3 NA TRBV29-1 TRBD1 CSAGDSWASDTQYF TGCAGCGCCGGGGACAGTTGGGCATCTGATACGCAGTATTTT
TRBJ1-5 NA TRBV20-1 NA CSARGPGANQPQHF TGCAGTGCTAGAGGCCCGGGGGCAAATCAGCCCCAGCATTTT
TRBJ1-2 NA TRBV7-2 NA CASSLRGGREYGYTF TGTGCCAGCAGCTTAAGGGGTGGCAGGGAGTATGGCTACACCTTC
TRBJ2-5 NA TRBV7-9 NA CASSLDRKETQYF TGTGCCAGCAGCTTGGACAGAAAAGAGACCCAGTACTTC
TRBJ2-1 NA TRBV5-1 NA CASSLDRADVAPPNEQFF TGCGCCAGCAGCTTGGATAGGGCAGACGTAGCCCCCCCCAATGAGCAGTTCTTC
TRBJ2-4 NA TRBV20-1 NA CSAATDLAKNIQYF TGCAGTGCTGCTACAGATCTAGCCAAAAACATTCAGTACTTC
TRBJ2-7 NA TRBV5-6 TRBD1 CASSLRPGGGEYF TGTGCCAGCAGCTTGCGCCCAGGGGGCGGGGAGTACTTC
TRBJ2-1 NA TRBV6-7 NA CASSSATHYNEQFF TGTGCCAGCAGTTCGGCTACTCACTACAATGAGCAGTTCTTC
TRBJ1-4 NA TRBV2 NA CASSEGWQSPGELFF TGTGCCAGCAGTGAGGGTTGGCAGTCGCCAGGGGAACTGTTTTTT
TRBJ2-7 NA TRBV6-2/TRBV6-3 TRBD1 CASSYVGTDHSYEQYF TGTGCCAGCAGTTACGTGGGGACAGATCACTCCTACGAGCAGTACTTC
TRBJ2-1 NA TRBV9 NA CASSAGPLAHRYNEQFF TGTGCCAGCAGCGCGGGCCCTCTAGCGCATCGGTACAATGAGCAGTTCTTC
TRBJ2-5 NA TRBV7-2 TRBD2 CASSRQRGTIQETQYF TGTGCCAGCAGCAGACAGCGGGGCACCATACAAGAGACCCAGTACTTC